The 30 T cell receptor beta chains below were found in one sample sequenced in a study of T-cell memory formation after mild COVID-19. MiXCR was run by TCRdb on the 5' RACE reads, yielding one entry per CDR3 protein. Of 560,000 or so distinct CDR3 sequences in the sample, approximately 15% were seen once. The sequenced material came from PBMCs or a T cell subset sorted from them (not recorded which). These receptors all come from an adult woman who had mild COVID-19 (a few samples of this study predate the infection). Cell type and time point are not known.

The V and J genes are TRBV5-4 and TRBJ2-1, with a weak D call TRBD1 (6 bases). The CDR3 contains 15 residues. V was trimmed by 2 bases and J by 1 base, leaving 10 bases between them. CDR1 is SGHNT, CDR2 YYREEE, per germline (reference sequence). This chain's CDR3 is CASSFPDRSYNEQFF. CDR3 bases: TGTGCCAGCAGCTTCCCCGACAGGTCCTACAATGAGCAGTTCTTC.

The chain uses TRBV5-1 and TRBJ1-2; 8 bases match TRBD1. This CDR3 is built from 15 residues. Germline V gene data show CDR1 as SGHRS and CDR2 as YFSETQ. V was clipped by 3 bases and J by 2 bases; unmatched bases: 6. CDR3 residues: CASSSRQGLNYGYTF. CDR3 sequence (DNA): TGCGCCAGCAGCTCACGACAGGGGCTGAACTATGGCTACACCTTC.

This clonotype was seen ten or more times. The rearrangement joins TRBV9 to TRBJ1-5; D gene uncertain. The CDR3 has 14 amino acids. V lost 3 bases to trimming and J lost 10 bases, with 17 bases between them. In germline, CDR1 is SGDLS, CDR2 YYNGEE. CDR3 sequence: CASSGGGLLNPQHF. CDR3 DNA sequence: TGTGCCAGCAGCGGGGGAGGGCTCTTAAATCCCCAGCATTTT.

This clonotype was seen a handful of times. The chain joins TRBV12-3 or TRBV12-4 to TRBJ2-7; a possible D gene is TRBD2 (7 bases). Deletions cut 3 bases from V and 4 bases from J, with 13 bases between. The CDR3 spans 14 residues. The CDR3 reads CASSFARGGYEQYF. CDR3 sequence (DNA): TGTGCCAGCAGTTTCGCCAGGGGAGGGTACGAGCAGTACTTC.

This clonotype was recorded a few times. The chain couples TRBV5-1 to TRBJ1-1, with 8 bases matching TRBD1. V trimming: 0 bases; J trimming: 1 base; junction bases outside the gene matches: 11. CDR3 length: 18 residues. CDR1 and CDR2 from the germline V gene are SGHRS and YFSETQ. The CDR3 DNA reads TGCGCCAGCAGCTTGGGTTTTTCCCGACAGGGGAAGAACACTGAAGCTTTCTTT. It translates to CASSLGFSRQGKNTEAFF. Together with reference TRBV5-1 and TRBJ1-1, the CDR3 gives the full variable domain: KAGVTQTPRYLIKTRGQQVTLSCSPISGHRSVSWYQQTPGQGLQFLFEYFSETQRNKGNFPGRFSGRQFSNSRSEMNVSTLELGDSALYLCASSLGFSRQGKNTEAFFGQGTRLTVV.

This clonotype was recorded many times. This chain connects TRBV19 to TRBJ2-7, with 11 bases lining up with TRBD1. V gave up 3 bases and J gave up 8 bases; unmatched junction bases: 6. CDR1 is LNHDA, CDR2 SQIVND, per germline (reference sequence). The CDR3 runs 14 residues. This chain's CDR3 is CASSIGTGGMKQYF. CDR3 sequence (DNA): TGTGCCAGTAGTATCGGGACAGGGGGAATGAAGCAGTACTTC.

The chain combines TRBV5-5 with TRBJ1-1; D gene ambiguous. The germline V and J ends were trimmed by 0 bases and 1 base, with 7 bases remaining between them. The germline gives CDR1 SGHKS, CDR2 YYEKEE (reference sequence). The CDR3 runs 14 residues. The CDR3 DNA sequence: TGTGCCAGCAGCTTGGACACGCCGAACACTGAAGCTTTCTTT. The encoded protein is CASSLDTPNTEAFF.

CDR3 DNA sequence: TGTGCCAGCAGCCCCAGGGGAAACGGTGAGGGGTTTGGCTACACCTTC. Encoded protein: CASSPRGNGEGFGYTF. This chain uses TRBV7-6 with TRBJ1-2, with a weak D call TRBD1 (6 bases). V was cut by 5 bases and J by 7 bases, with 23 bases left in between. The CDR3 consists of 16 residues. Germline V gene data show CDR1 as SGHVS and CDR2 as FNYEAQ.

The J gene is TRBJ2-7, the V gene TRBV7-3, with D tentatively TRBD2 (5 bases). Trimming left V 8 bases short and J 3 bases short, with 14 bases between. Germline CDR1 reads SGHTA; CDR2 reads FQGTGA. This CDR3 has 13 residues. The CDR3 DNA is TGTGCCAGCGGTCTCGGAGGAGGCTACGAGCAGTACTTC. It is translated as CASGLGGGYEQYF. Combining the CDR3 with reference TRBV7-3 and TRBJ2-7 gives the whole variable domain GAGVSQTPSNKVTEKGKYVELRCDPISGHTALYWYRQSLGQGPEFLIYFQGTGAADDSGLPNDRFFAVRPEGSVSTLKIQRTERGDSAVYLCASGLGGGYEQYFGPGTRLTVT.

This chain connects TRBV4-1 to TRBJ1-2, with 7 bases aligning to TRBD1. Trimming at V came to 0 bases and at J to 5 bases, leaving 9 bases not matched to a gene. CDR3 length: 16 residues. From germline, CDR1 is MGHRA and CDR2 YSYEKL. CDR3 sequence reads: CASSQERGGRSYGYTF. Here the CDR3 DNA reads TGCGCCAGCAGCCAAGAGAGAGGGGGCAGGAGTTATGGCTACACCTTC.

This clonotype has a handful of counts. The chain couples TRBV24-1 to TRBJ2-4; 9 nucleotides match TRBD1. Germline V gene lookup returns CDR1 KGHDR and CDR2 SFDVKD. After removal of 2 bases from V and 5 bases from J, the junction contained 0 bases not matched to a gene. The CDR3 has 14 amino acids. The CDR3: CATSDWDRENIQYF. The CDR3 coding sequence is TGTGCCACCAGTGATTGGGACAGGGAAAACATTCAGTACTTC.

The J gene is TRBJ2-3, the V gene TRBV6-2 or TRBV6-3, with D perhaps TRBD1 (6 bases). Trimming stripped 2 bases from V and 1 base from J, with 13 bases between. CDR3 size: 16 residues. CDR1 and CDR2 from the germline V gene are MNHEY and SVGEGT. The CDR3 DNA sequence: TGTGCCAGCAGTTACCCGACAGGCGAAGGCACAGATACGCAGTATTTT. Its protein is CASSYPTGEGTDTQYF.

The chain uses TRBV29-1 and TRBJ2-7; the D gene is possibly TRBD1 (6 bases). Germline V gives CDR1 SQVTM, CDR2 ANQGSEA. CDR3 size: 11 residues. The V gene lost 4 bases and the J gene lost 4 bases, with 8 bases spanning the gap. The CDR3 loop is CSVGGGYEQYF. The CDR3 bases are TGCAGCGTTGGAGGGGGTTACGAGCAGTACTTC.

The J gene is TRBJ1-2, the V gene TRBV6-6, with 7 bases aligning to TRBD1. V shed 6 bases, J shed 2 bases, and the junction held 6 bases outside the gene matches. The CDR3 covers 14 residues. The germline CDR1 and CDR2 sequences are MNHNY and SVGAGI (reference sequence). As DNA, the CDR3 is TGTGCCAGCAGAACGGGACAGTCCAACTATGGCTACACCTTC. It codes for CASRTGQSNYGYTF.

The chain carries TRBV19 and TRBJ1-2; D might be TRBD1 (5 bases). Looked up from germline, CDR1 is LNHDA and CDR2 is SQIVND (reference sequence). The CDR3 is 15 amino acids. The ends were cut back, 4 bases at V and 8 bases at J, with 20 bases in the middle. CDR3: CASSTAGTELVGYTF. In DNA, the CDR3 is TGTGCCAGTAGTACCGCCGGGACGGAGCTCGTGGGCTACACCTTC.

This clonotype was picked up a small number of times. The chain recombines TRBV5-1 with TRBJ2-5; TRBD2 matches 11 bases. The CDR3 is 16 residues long. V gave up 3 bases and J gave up 5 bases; unmatched junction bases: 9. Germline values: CDR1 SGHRS, CDR2 YFSETQ. CDR3 nucleotide sequence: TGCGCCAGCAGCTCGACTAGCGGGGCTCCGGGGGAGACCCAGTACTTC. It yields the protein CASSSTSGAPGETQYF. The full variable domain, its missing parts supplied by reference TRBV5-1 and TRBJ2-5, is KAGVTQTPRYLIKTRGQQVTLSCSPISGHRSVSWYQQTPGQGLQFLFEYFSETQRNKGNFPGRFSGRQFSNSRSEMNVSTLELGDSALYLCASSSTSGAPGETQYFGPGTRLLVL.

This clonotype has more than one count but fewer than ten. The chain uses TRBV9 and TRBJ2-7, with D tentatively TRBD2 (6 bases). The CDR3 has 15 amino acids. CDR1 is SGDLS, CDR2 YYNGEE, per germline. V shed 4 bases and J shed 2 bases, with 16 bases lying between them. The CDR3 sequence: CASSPRDSSAYEQYF. The CDR3 coding sequence is TGTGCCAGCAGCCCTCGGGACTCGTCGGCCTACGAGCAGTACTTC.

The chain is built from TRBV24-1 and TRBJ2-3; the match to TRBD1 covers 9 bases. J was trimmed by 6 bases and V by 4 bases; bases with no gene match: 7. Germline V lookup: CDR1 KGHDR, CDR2 SFDVKD. This CDR3 spans 15 amino acids. In nucleotides, the CDR3 is TGTGCCACCAGTGAACGAGGGACAGGGTTGGATACGCAGTATTTT. Its translation is CATSERGTGLDTQYF.

The sample holds a few counts of this clonotype. The CDR3 here is CASQGTGGHEQYF. The CDR3 DNA reads TGCGCCAGCCAAGGGACAGGGGGCCACGAGCAGTACTTC. The chain couples TRBV4-1 to TRBJ2-7, with TRBD1 matching over 12 bases. Germline-derived CDR1 and CDR2 are MGHRA and YSYEKL. The length of the CDR3 is 13 residues. Germline trimming cut 8 bases from V and 5 bases from J; bases unmatched to any gene: 4.

The chain joins TRBV10-3 to TRBJ2-1; D not certain. The germline V gene encodes CDR1 ENHRY and CDR2 SYGVKD. Trimming removed 0 bases at V and 0 bases at J, with 9 bases between. CDR3 length: 16 residues. DNA for the CDR3: TGTGCCATCAGTGAGTCGGCGGCTACCTCCTACAATGAGCAGTTCTTC. The encoded protein is CAISESAATSYNEQFF.

J is TRBJ2-1 and V is TRBV4-3; D unresolved. CDR1 is LGHNA, CDR2 YSLEER, per germline. The V gene lost 2 bases and the J gene lost 9 bases, with 17 bases spanning the gap. The CDR3 is 15 amino acids. The chain's CDR3 is CASSQMSHSDTEQFF. The DNA for the CDR3 is TGCGCCAGCAGCCAAATGTCCCATTCCGACACTGAGCAGTTCTTC.

The chain employs TRBV9 and TRBJ1-5; D uncertain. Germline V CDR1 and CDR2: SGDLS, YYNGEE. Between the trimmed V and J ends, which lost 0 bases and 3 bases, there was a span of 7 bases. CDR3 length: 14 amino acids. The CDR3 protein is CASSVGGYNQPQHF. CDR3 in DNA: TGTGCCAGCAGCGTAGGGGGATACAATCAGCCCCAGCATTTT.

The rearrangement links TRBV5-4 to TRBJ1-5; 7 positions match TRBD1. The germline V gene encodes CDR1 SGHNT and CDR2 YYREEE (reference sequence). Trimming at V came to 1 base and at J to 7 bases, leaving 2 bases not matched to a gene. The CDR3 totals 13 residues. The CDR3 loop reads CASSLKGAQPQHF. The CDR3 region has the DNA TGTGCCAGCAGCTTGAAGGGGGCACAGCCCCAGCATTTT.

The sample holds many counts of this clonotype. The chain links TRBV19 to TRBJ1-1; D perhaps matches TRBD1 (6 bases). CDR1 and CDR2 (germline): LNHDA, SQIVND (reference sequence). This CDR3 contains 16 residues. Deletions cut 3 bases from V and 0 bases from J, with 14 bases between. The DNA of the CDR3 is TGTGCCAGTAGTATTCCAGGGGCTAAGGTGAACACTGAAGCTTTCTTT. Amino acids: CASSIPGAKVNTEAFF.

This clonotype was seen only a few times. The CDR3 region has the DNA TGTGCCAGCAGCAAGTCTCAGGGATTTCGCCAAGAGACCCAGTACTTC. Amino acids: CASSKSQGFRQETQYF. The rearrangement joins TRBV21-1 to TRBJ2-5; the table calls TRBD1, which could not be checked here. TRBV21-1 is a documented pseudogene. The CDR3 is 16 amino acids.

The table lists this clonotype with a few counts. The CDR3 protein is CASSLGGFQKTQYF. The CDR3 DNA is TGTGCCAGCAGCTTAGGAGGCTTTCAGAAGACCCAGTACTTC. This chain connects TRBV7-2 to TRBJ2-5; no reliable D call. The CDR3 length is 14 residues. V was shortened by 1 base and J by 6 bases, with 12 bases between the two germline ends. From germline, CDR1 is SGHTA and CDR2 FQGNSA.

This clonotype showed up just a few times. CDR3 nucleotides: TGCAGCGTTGCCCTTGCTGAAGCTTTCTTT. It codes for CSVALAEAFF. This sequence joins TRBV29-1 and TRBJ1-1, with D uncertain. The CDR3 runs to 10 residues. Trimming removed 4 bases at V and 6 bases at J, with 6 bases between. Germline CDR1 reads SQVTM; CDR2 reads ANQGSEA.

The genes are TRBV6-2 or TRBV6-3 and TRBJ1-1; 7 bases map to TRBD1. The germline CDR1 and CDR2 sequences are MNHEY and SVGEGT. The CDR3 has 17 amino acids. J lost 1 base, V lost 6 bases, and 14 bases had no gene match. CDR3 protein: CASRSPKQGLRNTEAFF. In nucleotides, the CDR3 is TGTGCCAGCAGGTCCCCTAAACAGGGGTTGAGGAACACTGAAGCTTTCTTT.

A few counts support this clonotype. V gene TRBV3-1 combines with J gene TRBJ1-6; D is perhaps TRBD1 (5 bases). CDR1 and CDR2 from the germline V gene are LGHDT and YNNKEL (reference sequence). V was cut by 4 bases and J by 6 bases, with 16 bases left in between. This CDR3 region has 16 residues. The CDR3 DNA reads TGTGCCAGCAGCCCCCTCGCAGGGAGGAGTAATTCACCCCTCCACTTT. Protein product: CASSPLAGRSNSPLHF. The entire variable domain, with the rest obtained from reference TRBV3-1 and TRBJ1-6, is as follows: DTAVSQTPKYLVTQMGNDKSIKCEQNLGHDTMYWYKQDSKKFLKIMFSYNNKELIINETVPNRFSPKSPDKAHLNLHINSLELGDSAVYFCASSPLAGRSNSPLHFGNGTRLTVT.

To note about this clonotype: One end of the junction does not line up with germline, which may come from a read error. The V and J genes are TRBV9 and TRBJ1-4, with TRBD1 identical over 8 bases. This CDR3 has 14 residues. Germline CDR1 SGDLS, CDR2 YYNGEE. In DNA form, the CDR3 reads TGTGCAAGCAGCGTCGGACAGGGAGGTGAAAAACTGTTTTTT. Its protein is CASSVGQGGEKLFF.